The 29 T cell receptor beta chains given below trace back to one sample, sequenced in a study of regulatory T cells in long-lasting Graves disease. The TCR beta library used iRepertoire HTBI primers with Arm-PCR amplification of CDR3. TCRdb re-called the multiplex PCR reads through MiXCR, storing one row per CDR3 protein. The sample lists more than 650,000 distinct CDR3 sequences, about 32% occurring once. As to time point: persistent/refractory GD, antithyroid drugs over 5 years with positive TRAb. From RNA extracted from PBMCs, the TCR library was made. Specimen: peripheral blood mononuclear cells (PBMCs), collected when the disease was refractory, from a patient treated with antithyroid drugs. These receptors were taken from a female donor with Graves disease.

This clonotype was detected a few times. This rearrangement joins TRBV29-1 to TRBJ1-4, with D possibly matching TRBD1 (6 bases). CDR1 is SQVTM, CDR2 ANQGSEA, per germline. CDR3 length: 15 residues. V was pared by 4 bases and J by 3 bases, with 15 bases between. CDR3 DNA sequence: TGCAGCGTTGGGGTCAGGGGTTCGTCTAATGAAAAACTGTTTTTT. Encoded protein: CSVGVRGSSNEKLFF.

This clonotype was recorded a few times. The chain combines TRBV12-3 or TRBV12-4 with TRBJ1-6; D perhaps matches TRBD1 (6 bases). Trimming stripped 5 bases from V and 3 bases from J, with 14 bases between. This CDR3 comprises 16 residues. The CDR3 nucleotides are TGTGCCAGCAGTCTGAAGGGGGGTGGCTATAATTCACCCCTCCACTTT. This encodes CASSLKGGGYNSPLHF.

This clonotype was detected only a few times. The V and J genes are TRBV6-1 and TRBJ1-2, with no clear D. CDR3 length: 13 residues. From germline, CDR1 is MNHNS and CDR2 SASEGT. V shed 6 bases and J shed 4 bases, with 12 bases lying between them. This CDR3 is CASRLTSGYGYTF. The CDR3 DNA reads TGTGCCAGCAGATTGACATCGGGCTATGGCTACACCTTC.

This clonotype came up a few times. The gene calls are TRBV29-1 and TRBJ1-4; D is uncertain. Trimming took 7 bases from V and 2 from J, leaving 5 bases between them. In germline, CDR1 is SQVTM, CDR2 ANQGSEA. The CDR3 spans 11 residues. The CDR3 is CSAWTNEKLFF. As DNA, the CDR3 is TGCAGCGCCTGGACTAATGAAAAACTGTTTTTT.

This clonotype was found many times. The chain recombines TRBV28 with TRBJ1-2, with TRBD1 matching over 7 bases. The CDR3 has 13 residues. V shed 6 bases, J shed 4 bases, and the junction held 5 bases outside the gene matches. Germline V lookup: CDR1 MDHEN, CDR2 SYDVKM. CDR3 in amino acids: CASSLGQLYGYTF. CDR3 DNA: TGTGCCAGCAGCTTGGGACAGCTCTATGGCTACACCTTC.

This clonotype was counted a few times. This chain uses TRBV11-2 with TRBJ1-6; 7 bases fit TRBD1. The trim removed 5 bases at V and 6 bases at J, leaving 4 bases unmatched. Germline assignment: CDR1 SGHAT and CDR2 FQNNGV. CDR3 length equals 14 residues. In nucleotides, the CDR3 is TGTGCCAGCAGCACGGGACAGACTAATTCACCCCTCCACTTT. It yields the protein CASSTGQTNSPLHF.

This chain joins TRBV5-1 and TRBJ1-2; perhaps TRBD1 as D (6 bases). CDR3 length: 15 amino acids. In germline, CDR1 is SGHRS, CDR2 YFSETQ. With 4 bases removed from V and 4 bases from J, the gap between germline ends came to 17 bases. The CDR3 DNA reads TGCGCCAGCAGCCCCCTTGGGGGCGAGGCCTATGGCTACACCTTC. Amino acids: CASSPLGGEAYGYTF.

The chain carries TRBV5-1 and TRBJ2-7; 13 bases agree with TRBD2. V was clipped by 3 bases and J by 3 bases; unmatched bases: 24. The CDR3 is 22 amino acids. Germline V gene sequence: CDR1 SGHRS, CDR2 YFSETQ. The CDR3 is CASSSGLAGVNRWKKTIYEQYF. The CDR3 coding sequence is TGCGCCAGCAGCTCTGGACTAGCGGGAGTGAATCGCTGGAAAAAAACAATCTACGAGCAGTACTTC.

In this sample, this clonotype turned up a few times. The genes are TRBV6-1 and TRBJ2-2, with 7 bases matching TRBD2. The CDR3 is 17 amino acids. Unmatched junction bases numbered 14, after V lost 6 bases and J lost 4 bases. Per germline, CDR1 MNHNS and CDR2 SASEGT. CDR3 amino acids: CASRVVGFGTITGELFF. CDR3 nucleotides: TGTGCCAGCAGGGTTGTGGGTTTCGGGACTATCACCGGGGAGCTGTTTTTT.

The J gene is TRBJ2-5, the V gene TRBV7-3; D is possibly TRBD1 (7 bases). Trimming stripped 5 bases from V and 7 bases from J, with 17 bases between. Germline CDR1 is SGHTA and CDR2 is FQGTGA. The CDR3 extends over 14 amino acids. In DNA, the CDR3 is TGTGCCAGCAGCCCGGGGGACAGCTCCTCGACCCAGTACTTC. Encoded protein: CASSPGDSSSTQYF.

This clonotype was observed a handful of times. The genes are TRBV20-1 and TRBJ1-4; the match to TRBD1 covers 9 bases. With V trimmed by 4 bases and J by 5 bases, 5 bases remained unmatched. Germline CDR1 is DFQATT and CDR2 is SNEGSKA (reference sequence). This CDR3 comprises 14 residues. CDR3 coding DNA: TGCAGTGCTAATTGGGGGACAGGGAATGAAAAACTGTTTTTT. This codes for CSANWGTGNEKLFF.

The chain uses TRBV6-2 or TRBV6-3 and TRBJ2-7, with TRBD1 identical over 8 bases. Germline CDR1 reads MNHEY; CDR2 reads SVGEGT. The CDR3 runs 15 residues. Losses at the gene ends were 6 bases for V and 5 bases for J; bases not matched to a gene: 12. The CDR3 coding sequence is TGTGCCAGCAGAATCAGGCCAGGGGGCTACAACGAGCAGTACTTC. Translation gives CASRIRPGGYNEQYF.

This clonotype was picked up a small number of times. The J gene is TRBJ1-2, the V gene TRBV7-9; tentatively, D is TRBD1 (5 bases). Trimming removed 4 bases from V and 4 bases from J, with 10 bases in between. The CDR3 extends over 13 amino acids. Germline lookup yields CDR1 SEHNR and CDR2 FQNEAQ (reference sequence). This chain's CDR3 is CASSSGLSYGYTF. The CDR3 nucleotides are TGTGCCAGCAGCTCGGGACTGAGCTATGGCTACACCTTC. Supplemented by reference TRBV7-9 and TRBJ1-2, the full variable domain reads DTGVSQNPRHKITKRGQNVTFRCDPISEHNRLYWYRQTLGQGPEFLTYFQNEAQLEKSRLLSDRFSAERPKGSFSTLEIQRTEQGDSAMYLCASSSGLSYGYTFGSGTRLTVV.

This chain connects TRBV20-1 to TRBJ1-5; tentative D call: TRBD1 (6 bases). The germline gives CDR1 DFQATT, CDR2 SNEGSKA (reference sequence). The CDR3 has 13 amino acids. The CDR3 is CSGGGAGNQPQHF. As DNA, the CDR3 is TGCAGCGGGGGGGGGGCAGGGAATCAGCCCCAGCATTTT.

This rearrangement joins TRBV6-1 to TRBJ1-1; D might be TRBD1 (5 bases). The germline gives CDR1 MNHNS, CDR2 SASEGT. CDR3 length equals 13 residues. Trimming cost V 3 bases and J 6 bases, with 11 bases left between them. CDR3 in amino acids: CASSETSGPEAFF. Here the CDR3 DNA reads TGTGCCAGCAGTGAGACCTCGGGACCTGAAGCTTTCTTT.

This clonotype was counted between two and nine times. This chain uses TRBV10-3 with TRBJ1-2, with TRBD1 matching over 8 bases. Germline CDR1 reads ENHRY; CDR2 reads SYGVKD. The CDR3 is 14 residues long. The junction had 7 bases not matched to a gene; V was cut back by 3 bases and J by 7 bases. Here the CDR3 reads CAISDPRTGSGYTF. CDR3 coding DNA: TGTGCCATCAGTGACCCAAGGACAGGGAGTGGCTACACCTTC.

The V and J genes are TRBV29-1 and TRBJ2-7; TRBD1 matches 9 bases. The CDR3 is 13 residues long. From germline, CDR1 is SQVTM and CDR2 ANQGSEA. V trimming: 4 bases; J trimming: 7 bases; junction bases outside the gene matches: 8. CDR3 sequence (DNA): TGCAGCGTTGCCACAGGGGGCTTAGGGGAGCAGTACTTC. Protein sequence: CSVATGGLGEQYF.

This sequence joins TRBV6-2 or TRBV6-3 and TRBJ2-2, with 11 bases identical to TRBD2. The V and J ends lost 6 bases and 8 bases, in that order; junction bases with no gene match: 8. This CDR3 is built from 15 residues. Germline CDR1 is MNHEY and CDR2 is SVGEGT. CDR3: CASSRGTSGIGELFF. In DNA, the CDR3 is TGTGCCAGCAGCCGTGGGACTAGCGGCATAGGGGAGCTGTTTTTT.

Ten or more counts support this clonotype. The CDR3 loop is CASRTQGSAFF. DNA for the CDR3: TGTGCCAGCAGAACCCAGGGGTCGGCTTTCTTT. J is TRBJ1-1 and V is TRBV12-3 or TRBV12-4; weak D call: TRBD1 (6 bases). V was clipped by 6 bases and J by 11 bases, with 13 bases between them. The CDR3 is made up of 11 amino acids.

The table lists this clonotype with a few counts. Mismatch with germline at one junction end may stem from a read error. The rearrangement uses TRBV19 and TRBJ2-5; TRBD1 matches 9 bases. The V gene's germline CDR1 is LNHDA and CDR2 SQIVND (reference sequence). The CDR3 loop spans 14 amino acids. Here the CDR3 DNA reads TGTGCCGGTAGTGTACAGGGGGCAGGAGAGACCCAGTACTTC. Protein: CAGSVQGAGETQYF.

The chain employs TRBV6-1 and TRBJ1-2; D call uncertain. In germline, CDR1 is MNHNS, CDR2 SASEGT. This CDR3 is 16 amino acids long. V was trimmed by 6 bases and J by 6 bases, leaving 23 bases between them. The CDR3 DNA sequence: TGTGCCAGCAGGCGACGGACGGTGGTGGGAGTCCATGGCTACACCTTC. This sequence encodes CASRRRTVVGVHGYTF.

In DNA, the CDR3 is TGTGCCAGCAGCTCGGACAAAGACGAGCAGTACTTC. Encoded protein: CASSSDKDEQYF. The rearrangement links TRBV6-2 or TRBV6-3 to TRBJ2-7; the D gene is possibly TRBD1 (5 bases). V was clipped by 6 bases and J by 5 bases, with 11 bases between them. CDR1 is MNHEY and CDR2 is SVGEGT in the germline V gene. This CDR3 has 12 residues.

The table lists this clonotype with a few counts. The chain combines TRBV28 with TRBJ1-5; no firm D call. CDR3 length equals 20 residues. CDR1 and CDR2 (germline): MDHEN, SYDVKM. Trimming cost V 5 bases and J 0 bases, with 26 bases left between them. CDR3 DNA: TGTGCCAGCAGTCCGTATTATGGAGAAACCCAGGTGGGTAGCAATCAGCCCCAGCATTTT. This translates into CASSPYYGETQVGSNQPQHF.

This clonotype turned up a few times. The chain links TRBV12-3 or TRBV12-4 to TRBJ2-5; 7 bases are shared with TRBD1. This CDR3 has 15 amino acids. The junction had 6 bases not matched to a gene; V was cut back by 2 bases and J by 3 bases. CDR3 DNA: TGTGCCAGCAGTTTATCAGGGGGAAGTAAAGAGACCCAGTACTTC. This gives the protein CASSLSGGSKETQYF.

This clonotype was observed a handful of times. The V and J genes are TRBV7-9 and TRBJ2-3, with D uncertain. V lost 2 bases, J lost 2 bases, and 5 bases lay in between. Per the germline V gene, CDR1 is SEHNR and CDR2 is FQNEAQ (reference sequence). The CDR3 extends over 13 amino acids. CDR3 in amino acids: CASSLPLTDTQYF. DNA for the CDR3: TGTGCCAGCAGCTTACCCCTCACAGATACGCAGTATTTT.

The V and J genes are TRBV28 and TRBJ1-5; possible D gene TRBD1, 5 bases. The germline gives CDR1 MDHEN, CDR2 SYDVKM. With 6 bases removed from V and 4 bases from J, the gap between germline ends came to 13 bases. The CDR3 is 14 amino acids. The CDR3 DNA sequence: TGTGCCAGCAGGTTGGGACTCTCTAATCAGCCCCAGCATTTT. Encoded protein: CASRLGLSNQPQHF.

This clonotype was observed many times. The rearrangement joins TRBV28 to TRBJ1-4; D perhaps matches TRBD1 (6 bases). Germline V lookup: CDR1 MDHEN, CDR2 SYDVKM. With 5 bases removed from V and 8 bases from J, the gap between germline ends came to 27 bases. The CDR3 length is 18 residues. The CDR3 spells CASSLSLWGRRVEEKLFF. CDR3 DNA: TGTGCCAGCAGTCTATCCCTATGGGGGCGCAGGGTTGAGGAAAAACTGTTTTTT.

The chain links TRBV25-1 to TRBJ1-5; the D is unclear. CDR3 size: 14 residues. The V gene's germline CDR1 is MGHDK and CDR2 SYGVNS. The V end was cut by 4 bases, the J end by 5 bases, with 12 bases between. The CDR3 here is CASSGHTSYQPQHF. In DNA form, the CDR3 reads TGTGCCAGCAGTGGACATACGTCTTATCAGCCCCAGCATTTT.

This clonotype was counted between two and nine times. This chain links TRBV29-1 with TRBJ2-1, with 10 bases that match TRBD1. Germline trimming cut 7 bases from V and 4 bases from J; bases unmatched to any gene: 4. CDR1 and CDR2 (germline): SQVTM, ANQGSEA. The CDR3 loop spans 13 amino acids. The CDR3 sequence: CSATGGRYNEQFF. Written as DNA, the CDR3 is TGCAGCGCGACAGGGGGCCGTTACAATGAGCAGTTCTTC.